This T cell receptor beta chain was found in a study of T cells in Graves' hyperthyroidism and ophthalmopathy. Regarding the study as a whole: Median prediction lead before ophthalmopathy onset was around seven months with the model.

Researchers amplified the TCR beta CDR3 regions from RNA transcripts. Initially, a first-round RT-PCR of the TCR CDR3 employed the HTBI primer set. TCRdb re-derived calls from the multiplex PCR reads in MiXCR, one entry per CDR3 protein. The sample consists of 400,000 to 500,000 distinct CDR3 sequences, over 12% of them appearing once. Ophthalmopathy cases met thresholds of Clinical Activity Score at least 3, NOSPECS grade at least 4 and duration under 3 months. Using around 10 ml of fresh peripheral blood, PBMCs were prepared. CDR3 size: 15 residues. J was trimmed by 4 bases and V by 5 bases; bases with no gene match: 11. Germline-derived CDR1 and CDR2 are DFQATT and SNEGSKA (reference sequence). This clonotype was counted many times. Its antigen is currently unknown.

J is TRBJ1-2 and V is TRBV20-1; TRBD1 agrees at 9 bases. The TCR sequence derives from a man aged 18 to 35 with Graves' ophthalmopathy. The sample consisted of blood. The CDR3 is CSAPGQGNMGYGYTF. CDR3 nucleotide sequence: TGCAGTGCTCCTGGACAGGGGAACATGGGCTATGGCTACACCTTC.